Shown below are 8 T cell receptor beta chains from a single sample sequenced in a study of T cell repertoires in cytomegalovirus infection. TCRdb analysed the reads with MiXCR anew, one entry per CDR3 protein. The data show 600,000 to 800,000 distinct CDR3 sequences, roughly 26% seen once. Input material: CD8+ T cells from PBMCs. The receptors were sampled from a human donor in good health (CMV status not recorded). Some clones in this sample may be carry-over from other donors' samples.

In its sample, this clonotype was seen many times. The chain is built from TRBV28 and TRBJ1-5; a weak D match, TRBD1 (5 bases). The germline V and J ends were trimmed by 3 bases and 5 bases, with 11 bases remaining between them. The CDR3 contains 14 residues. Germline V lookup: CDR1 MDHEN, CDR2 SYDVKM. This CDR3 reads CASSFLDSYQPQHF. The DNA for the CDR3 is TGTGCCAGCAGTTTCCTCGACAGTTATCAGCCCCAGCATTTT.

Written as DNA, the CDR3 is TGTGCCAGCAGTTCGGACAGGGCTTACGAGCAGTACGTC. It translates to CASSSDRAYEQYV. The rearrangement joins TRBV27 to TRBJ2-7; 8 bases are a match to TRBD1. The CDR3 runs 13 residues. V was pared by 4 bases and J by 4 bases, with 3 bases of the junction left unmatched. CDR1 MNHEY and CDR2 SMNVEV come from the germline V gene (reference sequence).

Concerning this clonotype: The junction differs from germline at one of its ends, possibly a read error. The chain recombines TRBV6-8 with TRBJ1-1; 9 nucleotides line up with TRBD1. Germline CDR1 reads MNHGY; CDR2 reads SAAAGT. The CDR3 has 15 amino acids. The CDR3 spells CASIYRGLGNTEAFF. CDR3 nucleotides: TGTGCCAGCATTTACAGGGGGCTTGGGAACACTGAAGCTTTCTTT.

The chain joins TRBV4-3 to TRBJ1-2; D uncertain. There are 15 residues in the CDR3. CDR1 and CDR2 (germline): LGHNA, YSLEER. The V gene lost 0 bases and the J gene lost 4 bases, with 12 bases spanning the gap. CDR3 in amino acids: CASSQDRRLFYGYTF. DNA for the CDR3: TGCGCCAGCAGCCAAGATAGGCGTCTGTTCTATGGCTACACCTTC.

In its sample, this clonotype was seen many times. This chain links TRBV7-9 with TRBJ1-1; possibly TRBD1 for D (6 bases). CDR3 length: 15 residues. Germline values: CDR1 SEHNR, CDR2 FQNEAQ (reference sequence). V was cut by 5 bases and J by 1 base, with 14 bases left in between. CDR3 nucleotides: TGTGCCAGCAGCCTGTACAGGGAGGAGAACACTGAAGCTTTCTTT. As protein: CASSLYREENTEAFF. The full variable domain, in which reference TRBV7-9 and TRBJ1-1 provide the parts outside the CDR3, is DTGVSQNPRHKITKRGQNVTFRCDPISEHNRLYWYRQTLGQGPEFLTYFQNEAQLEKSRLLSDRFSAERPKGSFSTLEIQRTEQGDSAMYLCASSLYREENTEAFFGQGTRLTVV.

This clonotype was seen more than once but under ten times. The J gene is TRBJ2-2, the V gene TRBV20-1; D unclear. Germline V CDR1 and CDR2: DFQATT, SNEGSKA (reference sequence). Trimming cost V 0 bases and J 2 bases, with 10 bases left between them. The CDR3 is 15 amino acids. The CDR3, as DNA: TGCAGTGCTAGAGATCGCGACTCAAACACCGGGGAGCTGTTTTTT. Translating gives CSARDRDSNTGELFF.

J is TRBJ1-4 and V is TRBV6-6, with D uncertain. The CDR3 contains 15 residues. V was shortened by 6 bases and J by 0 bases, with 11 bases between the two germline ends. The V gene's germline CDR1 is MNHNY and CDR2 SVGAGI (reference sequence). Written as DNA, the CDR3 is TGTGCCAGCAGACGGGCTATTGCAACTAATGAAAAACTGTTTTTT. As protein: CASRRAIATNEKLFF.

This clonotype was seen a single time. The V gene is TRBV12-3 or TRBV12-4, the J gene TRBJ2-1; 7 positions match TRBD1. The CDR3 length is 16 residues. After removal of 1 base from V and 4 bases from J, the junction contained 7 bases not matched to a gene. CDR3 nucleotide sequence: TGTGCCAGCAGTTTAGGACAGGGCCGTATTTACAATGAGCAGTTCTTC. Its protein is CASSLGQGRIYNEQFF.